Shown below are 26 T cell receptor beta chains from a single sample sequenced in a study of blood T cell repertoires in COVID-19 (TCRdb year 2020). The receptor library was made with the immunoSEQ multiplex PCR assay. Drawn from immuneACCESS, this table holds only the in-frame rearrangements with V and J called that TCRdb kept. Clones are partly lost; checked studies trace under half to an unresolved V gene and leave the rest unexplained. This sample comprises roughly 180,000 clones, roughly 80% of them detected only once. The top ten clonotypes cover around 5.1% of the sample. Material for sequencing was PBMCs or T cells enriched from blood (not recorded which). The receptors were gathered from a woman in her 40s with acute COVID-19.

This chain connects TRBV27 to TRBJ1-3, with TRBD1 identical over 7 bases. This CDR3 contains 14 residues. Losses at the gene ends were 6 bases for V and 0 bases for J; bases not matched to a gene: 2. Germline assignment: CDR1 MNHEY and CDR2 SMNVEV (reference sequence). DNA of the CDR3: TGTGCCAGCAGGCCAGGGGGCTCTGGAAACACCATATATTTT. As protein: CASRPGGSGNTIYF.

In the case of this clone: Other DNA variants within this sample encode the same CDR3. This chain connects TRBV10-3 to TRBJ2-5, with D possibly matching TRBD2 (6 bases). CDR3 length equals 12 residues. Trimming shortened V by 5 bases and J by 5 bases, and 9 bases separated the two germline ends. The germline V gene has CDR1 ENHRY and CDR2 SYGVKD. DNA of the CDR3: TGTGCCATCAGTCCGGGGAGGGAGACCCAGTACTTC. This gives the protein CAISPGRETQYF.

This clone was seen a handful of times. The V and J genes are TRBV2 and TRBJ1-5; possible D gene TRBD1, 6 bases. This CDR3 comprises 14 residues. CDR1 is SNHLY, CDR2 FYNNEI, per germline. Trimming stripped 4 bases from V and 11 bases from J, with 18 bases between. The DNA of the CDR3 is TGTGCCAGCAGTGTGCAGGGGAGACATGCGTCCCAGCATTTT. It specifies CASSVQGRHASQHF.

This chain connects TRBV19 to TRBJ1-3, with D uncertain. This CDR3 is 13 amino acids long. Per germline, CDR1 LNHDA and CDR2 SQIVND (reference sequence). V lost 8 bases and J lost 4, with 12 bases in between. The CDR3: CASLSRRGNTIYF. The CDR3 nucleotides read TGTGCCAGTCTTAGCCGGCGCGGAAACACCATATATTTT.

The sample holds one count of this clone. The chain joins TRBV5-1 to TRBJ1-4, with D hard to call. Germline assignment: CDR1 SGHRS and CDR2 YFSETQ. The ends were cut back, 5 bases at V and 5 bases at J, with 16 bases in the middle. CDR3 size: 15 residues. This CDR3 is CASSPQGSQNEKLFF. CDR3 bases: TGCGCCAGCAGTCCACAAGGGAGCCAAAATGAAAAACTGTTTTTT.

This chain joins TRBV2 and TRBJ1-1, with D perhaps matching TRBD1 (6 bases). This CDR3 spans 14 amino acids. The V gene's germline CDR1 is SNHLY and CDR2 FYNNEI. Trimming removed 4 bases at V and 2 bases at J, with 11 bases between. CDR3: CASSAGQINTEAFF. Written as DNA, the CDR3 is TGTGCCAGCAGTGCCGGACAGATCAACACTGAAGCTTTCTTT.

This chain uses TRBV3-1 (or the pseudogene TRBV3-2) with TRBJ2-7; the match to TRBD1 covers 8 bases. V dropped 6 bases and J dropped 6; count of bases not matched to a gene: 10. The CDR3 sequence is 14 residues long. CDR1 and CDR2 from the germline V gene are LGHDT and YNNKEL (reference sequence). CDR3 amino acids: CASSFLTGVGEQYF. CDR3 nucleotides: TGTGCCAGCAGTTTTTTGACAGGGGTGGGCGAGCAGTACTTC.

This chain joins TRBV4-1 and TRBJ1-1; D is undetermined. This CDR3 spans 15 amino acids. Deletions cut 4 bases from V and 0 bases from J, with 12 bases between. Germline CDR1 is MGHRA and CDR2 is YSYEKL. CDR3 sequence reads: CASSPFPAMNTEAFF. The CDR3 DNA reads as TGCGCCAGCAGCCCCTTCCCCGCGATGAACACTGAAGCTTTCTTT.

The chain links TRBV6-5 to TRBJ2-7, with a possible D match to TRBD1 (6 bases). CDR3 size: 12 residues. Germline V gene data show CDR1 as MNHEY and CDR2 as SVGAGI. The ends were cut back, 6 bases at V and 11 bases at J, with 17 bases in the middle. This chain's CDR3 is CASSDLTGLKYF. For the CDR3, the DNA is TGTGCCAGCAGCGACCTCACAGGGTTGAAGTACTTC.

This sequence joins TRBV5-1 and TRBJ2-5; 9 bases agree with TRBD1. From germline, CDR1 is SGHRS and CDR2 YFSETQ. The CDR3 loop spans 15 amino acids. Germline trimming cut 7 bases from V and 0 bases from J; bases unmatched to any gene: 7. The CDR3 protein is CASYLGTGYQETQYF. Here the CDR3 DNA reads TGCGCCAGCTATCTCGGGACAGGGTACCAAGAGACCCAGTACTTC.

This clone is a singleton in its sample. This chain links TRBV24-1 with TRBJ2-5; 9 nucleotides agree with TRBD1. V shed 5 bases, J shed 1 base, and the junction held 4 bases outside the gene matches. This CDR3 contains 15 residues. CDR1 KGHDR and CDR2 SFDVKD come from the germline V gene. The CDR3 DNA reads TGTGCCACCAGTGCCGCGGACAGGGGCCAAGAGACCCAGTACTTC. Its translation is CATSAADRGQETQYF.

The rearrangement uses TRBV6-5 and TRBJ1-4; 9 nucleotides match TRBD1. Germline V gene lookup returns CDR1 MNHEY and CDR2 SVGAGI. V lost 6 bases to trimming and J lost 8 bases; unmatched junction nucleotides: 10. The CDR3 contains 15 residues. The CDR3 DNA reads TGTGCCAGCAGCATTACAGGGGGCGTTGGGGAAAAACTGTTTTTT. Translation: CASSITGGVGEKLFF.

This clone was detected only a few times. V usage is TRBV10-3 and J usage is TRBJ1-2, with a possible D match to TRBD1 (6 bases). CDR3 length: 13 residues. Between the trimmed V and J ends, which lost 10 bases and 4 bases, there was a span of 16 bases. Germline V gene data show CDR1 as ENHRY and CDR2 as SYGVKD. CDR3 amino acids: CATKQGPVYGYTF. The CDR3 DNA sequence: TGTGCCACCAAGCAGGGGCCAGTCTATGGCTACACCTTC.

This clone has just a few counts. The chain is built from TRBV5-1 and TRBJ1-1, with 8 bases fitting TRBD1. The J segment lost 2 bases and the V segment lost 0 bases, leaving 9 bases of the junction unmatched. The CDR3 has 17 amino acids. Germline CDR1 SGHRS, CDR2 YFSETQ. CDR3 coding DNA: TGCGCCAGCAGCTTGGGCTACCAGGGGGCGCGAAACACTGAAGCTTTCTTT. This codes for CASSLGYQGARNTEAFF.

The J gene is TRBJ2-7, the V gene TRBV6-5, with 9 bases that match TRBD1. CDR3 length: 14 amino acids. Germline trimming cut 6 bases from V and 3 bases from J; bases unmatched to any gene: 6. Germline CDR1 is MNHEY and CDR2 is SVGAGI. CDR3 sequence (DNA): TGTGCCAGCAGGCCGGGACAGGGTCTCTACGAGCAGTACTTC. Protein: CASRPGQGLYEQYF.

This sequence joins TRBV6-5 and TRBJ2-3; D gene ambiguous. The V and J ends lost 4 bases and 0 bases respectively, with 5 bases between them. The CDR3 has 13 residues. CDR1 and CDR2 from the germline V gene are MNHEY and SVGAGI. The CDR3 DNA reads as TGTGCCAGCAGTTCACTGAGCACAGATACGCAGTATTTT. Amino acid sequence: CASSSLSTDTQYF.

The V call is TRBV5-1, the J call TRBJ1-5; 9 bases align to TRBD1. Germline V lookup: CDR1 SGHRS, CDR2 YFSETQ. With 0 bases clipped from V and 6 bases from J, the junction kept 7 bases outside the gene matches. The CDR3 runs to 16 residues. The CDR3 coding sequence is TGCGCCAGCAGCTTGGAAGGGACAGGGTCGGGTCAGCCCCAGCATTTT. Translation: CASSLEGTGSGQPQHF.

The chain uses TRBV6-1 and TRBJ2-5; TRBD2 agrees at 7 bases. Germline CDR1 and CDR2: MNHNS and SASEGT. V was clipped by 2 bases and J by 5 bases; unmatched bases: 17. CDR3 length: 18 residues. CDR3 sequence: CASSERAPGLVLGETQYF. The CDR3 bases are TGTGCCAGCAGTGAACGAGCACCTGGACTAGTCTTGGGGGAGACCCAGTACTTC.

As regards this clone: A read error may account for a junction end that differs from germline. The chain links TRBV7-7 to TRBJ2-2; D unclear. The CDR3 runs to 15 residues. CDR1 and CDR2 from the germline V gene are SSHAT and FNYEAQ (reference sequence). CDR3 sequence: CASSLGAPNTGELFF. CDR3 in DNA: TGTGCTAGCAGCTTAGGCGCCCCGAACACCGGGGAGCTGTTTTTT.

The gene calls are TRBV6-5 and TRBJ2-7, with 9 bases fitting TRBD2. V was pared by 11 bases and J by 7 bases, with 15 bases of the junction left unmatched. The CDR3 length is 14 residues. CDR1 is MNHEY, CDR2 SVGAGI, per germline. This chain's CDR3 is CAALSLAGAREQYF. As DNA, the CDR3 is TGTGCCGCCCTTTCTTTAGCGGGAGCACGGGAGCAGTACTTC.

The chain is built from TRBV6-5 and TRBJ1-1; no clear D. The length of the CDR3 is 12 residues. Trimming left V 2 bases short and J 6 bases short, with 7 bases between. Germline assignment: CDR1 MNHEY and CDR2 SVGAGI. The CDR3 protein is CASSYPSAEAFF. The CDR3 coding sequence is TGTGCCAGCAGTTACCCCAGCGCTGAAGCTTTCTTT.

CDR3 nucleotide sequence: TGTGCCAGCAGCGGCCCCCTGGGACTTCTCACCTACAATGAGCAGTTCTTC. The encoded protein is CASSGPLGLLTYNEQFF. This sequence joins TRBV7-3 and TRBJ2-1, with D perhaps TRBD2 (6 bases). The CDR3 contains 17 residues. CDR1 is SGHTA and CDR2 is FQGTGA in the germline V gene. The V gene lost 5 bases and the J gene lost 2 bases, with 19 bases spanning the gap.

The V and J genes are TRBV6-5 and TRBJ1-6, with 7 nucleotides matching TRBD1. Germline V gives CDR1 MNHEY, CDR2 SVGAGI. V was pared by 0 bases and J by 13 bases, with 3 bases of the junction left unmatched. CDR3 length equals 13 residues. Here the CDR3 DNA reads TGTGCCAGCAGTTACTCGCAGGGGGTGCCCCTCCACTTT. Translation: CASSYSQGVPLHF.

The V call is TRBV4-1, the J call TRBJ1-2, with TRBD1 matching 8 bases. Germline values: CDR1 MGHRA, CDR2 YSYEKL. The ends lost 0 bases at V and 7 bases at J; junction bases unmatched: 4. The CDR3 consists of 14 residues. As DNA, the CDR3 is TGCGCCAGCAGCCAAGAAGGGACAGGTGGTGGCTACACCTTC. It specifies CASSQEGTGGGYTF.

The V gene is TRBV19, the J gene TRBJ1-2, with 7 bases fitting TRBD1. CDR3 length: 14 amino acids. The germline V gene encodes CDR1 LNHDA and CDR2 SQIVND (reference sequence). V shed 5 bases and J 11 bases; nucleotides not matched to a gene: 14. CDR3 in amino acids: CASSSNRDSPWYTF. In DNA form, the CDR3 reads TGTGCCAGTAGTTCGAACCGGGACAGCCCCTGGTACACCTTC. Variable domain in full (rest from reference TRBV19 and TRBJ1-2): DGGITQSPKYLFRKEGQNVTLSCEQNLNHDAMYWYRQDPGQGLRLIYYSQIVNDFQKGDIAEGYSVSREKKESFPLTVTSAQKNPTAFYLCASSSNRDSPWYTFGSGTRLTVV.

V usage is TRBV4-1 and J usage is TRBJ1-5; 7 positions agree with TRBD1. Germline lookup yields CDR1 MGHRA and CDR2 YSYEKL. After removal of 0 bases from V and 2 bases from J, the junction contained 4 bases not matched to a gene. CDR3 size: 16 residues. The CDR3 here is CASSQEGGRRNQPQHF. The CDR3 DNA reads TGCGCCAGCAGCCAAGAAGGGGGCAGGCGCAATCAGCCCCAGCATTTT.